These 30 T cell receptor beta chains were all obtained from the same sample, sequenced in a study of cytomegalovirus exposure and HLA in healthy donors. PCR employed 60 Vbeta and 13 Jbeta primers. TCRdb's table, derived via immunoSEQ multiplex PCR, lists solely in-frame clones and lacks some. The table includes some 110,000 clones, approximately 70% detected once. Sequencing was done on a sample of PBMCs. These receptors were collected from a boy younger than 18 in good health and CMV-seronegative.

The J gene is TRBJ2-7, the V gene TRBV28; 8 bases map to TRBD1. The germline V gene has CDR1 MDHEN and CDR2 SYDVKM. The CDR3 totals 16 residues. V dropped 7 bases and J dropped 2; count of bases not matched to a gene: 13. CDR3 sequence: CASKLSPTGAAYEQYF. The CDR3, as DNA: TGTGCCAGCAAATTATCCCCGACAGGGGCGGCCTACGAGCAGTACTTC.

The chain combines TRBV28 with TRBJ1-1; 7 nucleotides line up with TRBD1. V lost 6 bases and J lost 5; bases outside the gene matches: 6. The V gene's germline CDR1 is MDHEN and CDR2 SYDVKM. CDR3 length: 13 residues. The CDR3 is CASSLTGRTEAFF. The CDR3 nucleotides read TGTGCCAGCAGCTTGACAGGGCGGACTGAAGCTTTCTTT.

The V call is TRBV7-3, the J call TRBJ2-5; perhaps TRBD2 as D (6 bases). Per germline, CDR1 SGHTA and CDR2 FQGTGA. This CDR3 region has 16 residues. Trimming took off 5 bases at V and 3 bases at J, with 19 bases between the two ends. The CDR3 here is CASSAGTYGREETQYF. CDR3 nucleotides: TGTGCCAGCAGCGCCGGGACTTACGGGCGTGAAGAGACCCAGTACTTC.

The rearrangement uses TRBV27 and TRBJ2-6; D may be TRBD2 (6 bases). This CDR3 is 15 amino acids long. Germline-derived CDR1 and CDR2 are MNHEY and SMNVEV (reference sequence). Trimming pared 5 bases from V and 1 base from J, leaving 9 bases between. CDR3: CASSSRGSGANVLTF. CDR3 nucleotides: TGTGCCAGCAGTAGCCGGGGGTCTGGGGCCAACGTCCTGACTTTC.

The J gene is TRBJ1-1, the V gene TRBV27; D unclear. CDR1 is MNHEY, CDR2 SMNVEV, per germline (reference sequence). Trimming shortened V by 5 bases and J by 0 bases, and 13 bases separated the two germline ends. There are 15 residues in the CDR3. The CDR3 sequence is CASSLSGILNTEAFF. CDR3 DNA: TGTGCCAGCAGTCTCTCGGGAATTTTGAACACTGAAGCTTTCTTT.

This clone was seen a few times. The CDR3 protein is CAWSVQGDQPQHF. DNA of the CDR3: TGTGCCTGGAGTGTACAAGGGGATCAGCCCCAGCATTTT. The rearrangement joins TRBV30 to TRBJ1-5; D possibly corresponds to TRBD1 (5 bases). The germline V gene has CDR1 GTSNPN and CDR2 SVGIG (reference sequence). Trimming took 0 bases from V and 5 from J, leaving 8 bases between them. The CDR3 contains 13 residues.

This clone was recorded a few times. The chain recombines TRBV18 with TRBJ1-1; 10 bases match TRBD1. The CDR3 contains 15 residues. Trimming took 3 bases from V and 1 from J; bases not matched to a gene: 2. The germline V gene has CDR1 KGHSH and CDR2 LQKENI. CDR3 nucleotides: TGTGCCAGCTCACCCCGGACAGGGGGGAACACTGAAGCTTTCTTT. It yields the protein CASSPRTGGNTEAFF.

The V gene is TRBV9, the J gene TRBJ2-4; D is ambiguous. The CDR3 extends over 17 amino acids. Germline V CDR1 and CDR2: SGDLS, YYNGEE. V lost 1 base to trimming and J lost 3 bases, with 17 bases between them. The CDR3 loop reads CASSVSRGRFGKNIQYF. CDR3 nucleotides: TGTGCCAGCAGCGTAAGTCGCGGTCGCTTCGGCAAAAACATTCAGTACTTC.

The CDR3 bases are TGCGCCAGCAGCAGATGGACTAGCGGGGCCCGCACAGATACGCAGTATTTT. Its translation: CASSRWTSGARTDTQYF. The V and J genes are TRBV5-1 and TRBJ2-3; 12 bases fit TRBD2. CDR1 and CDR2 (germline): SGHRS, YFSETQ. Losses at the gene ends were 4 bases for V and 1 base for J; bases not matched to a gene: 7. This CDR3 has 17 amino acids.

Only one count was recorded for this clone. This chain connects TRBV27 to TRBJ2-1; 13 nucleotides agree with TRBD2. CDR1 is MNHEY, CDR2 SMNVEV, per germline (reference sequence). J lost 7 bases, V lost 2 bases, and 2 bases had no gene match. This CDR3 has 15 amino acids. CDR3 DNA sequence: TGTGCCAGCAGTTTAGGGACTAGCGGGATAAATGAGCAGTTCTTC. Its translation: CASSLGTSGINEQFF.

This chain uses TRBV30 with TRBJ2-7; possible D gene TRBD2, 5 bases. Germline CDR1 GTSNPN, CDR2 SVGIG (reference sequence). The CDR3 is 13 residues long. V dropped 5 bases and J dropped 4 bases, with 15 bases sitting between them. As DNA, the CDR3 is TGTGCCTGGTTCATGGACCGGGAATACGAGCAGTACTTC. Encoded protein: CAWFMDREYEQYF.

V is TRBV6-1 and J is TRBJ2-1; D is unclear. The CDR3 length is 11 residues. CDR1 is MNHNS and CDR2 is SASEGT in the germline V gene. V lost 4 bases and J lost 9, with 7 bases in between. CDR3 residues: CASSVLSEQFF. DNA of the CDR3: TGTGCCAGCAGTGTGCTGAGTGAGCAGTTCTTC.

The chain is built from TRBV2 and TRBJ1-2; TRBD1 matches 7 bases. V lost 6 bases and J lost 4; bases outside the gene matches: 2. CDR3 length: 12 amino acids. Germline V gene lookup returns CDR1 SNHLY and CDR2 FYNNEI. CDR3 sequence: CASRGTVYGYTF. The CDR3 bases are TGTGCCAGCAGAGGGACAGTCTATGGCTACACCTTC.

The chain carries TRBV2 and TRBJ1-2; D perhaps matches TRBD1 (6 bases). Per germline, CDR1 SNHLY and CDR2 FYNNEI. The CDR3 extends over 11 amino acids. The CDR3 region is CADGTRYGYTF. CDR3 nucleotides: TGTGCAGACGGGACACGGTATGGCTACACCTTC.

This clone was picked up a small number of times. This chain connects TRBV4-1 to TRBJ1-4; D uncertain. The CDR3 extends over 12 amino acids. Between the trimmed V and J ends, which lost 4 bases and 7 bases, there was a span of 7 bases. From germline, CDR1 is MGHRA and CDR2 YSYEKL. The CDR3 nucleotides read TGCGCCAGCAGCCTGGTCGGTGAAAAACTGTTTTTT. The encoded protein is CASSLVGEKLFF.

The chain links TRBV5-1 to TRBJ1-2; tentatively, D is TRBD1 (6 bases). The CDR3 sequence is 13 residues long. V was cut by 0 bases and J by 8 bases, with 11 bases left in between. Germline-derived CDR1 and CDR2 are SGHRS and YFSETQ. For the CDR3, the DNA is TGCGCCAGCAGCTTGGAGTGGGGGCGCGGCTACACCTTC. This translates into CASSLEWGRGYTF.

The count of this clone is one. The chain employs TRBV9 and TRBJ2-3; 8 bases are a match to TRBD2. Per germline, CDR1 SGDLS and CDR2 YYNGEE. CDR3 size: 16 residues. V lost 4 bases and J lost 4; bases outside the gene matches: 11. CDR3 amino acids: CASSIRSGLGADTQYF. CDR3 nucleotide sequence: TGTGCCAGCAGCATACGATCGGGACTAGGCGCAGATACGCAGTATTTT. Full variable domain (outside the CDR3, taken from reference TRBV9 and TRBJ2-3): DSGVTQTPKHLITATGQRVTLRCSPRSGDLSVYWYQQSLDQGLQFLIQYYNGEERAKGNILERFSAQQFPDLHSELNLSSLELGDSALYFCASSIRSGLGADTQYFGPGTRLTVL.

CDR3 sequence (DNA): TGTGCCAGCAGCGTAGGGATAGCGCTAGATACGCAGTATTTT. Translated, it gives CASSVGIALDTQYF. This chain connects TRBV9 to TRBJ2-3, with a tentative D call TRBD2 (5 bases). The CDR3 consists of 14 residues. Germline V CDR1 and CDR2: SGDLS, YYNGEE. With 0 bases removed from V and 5 bases from J, the gap between germline ends came to 10 bases.

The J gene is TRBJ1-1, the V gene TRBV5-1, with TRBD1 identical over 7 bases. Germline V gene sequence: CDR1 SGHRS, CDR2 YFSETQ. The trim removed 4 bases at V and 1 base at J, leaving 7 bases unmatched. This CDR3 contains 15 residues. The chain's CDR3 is CASSRMDRTNTEAFF. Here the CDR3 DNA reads TGCGCCAGCAGCAGAATGGACAGGACGAACACTGAAGCTTTCTTT.

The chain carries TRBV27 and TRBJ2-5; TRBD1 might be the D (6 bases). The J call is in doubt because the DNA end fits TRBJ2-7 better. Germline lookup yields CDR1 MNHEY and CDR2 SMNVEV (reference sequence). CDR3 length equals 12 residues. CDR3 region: CASRAGVNEQYF. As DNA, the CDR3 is TGTGCCAGCAGGGCAGGGGTTAACGAGCAGTACTTC.

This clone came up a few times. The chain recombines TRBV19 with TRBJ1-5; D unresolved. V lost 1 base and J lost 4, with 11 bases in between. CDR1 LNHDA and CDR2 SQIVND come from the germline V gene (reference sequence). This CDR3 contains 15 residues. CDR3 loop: CASSIGTLANQPQHF. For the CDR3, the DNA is TGTGCCAGTAGTATAGGAACCCTAGCAAATCAGCCCCAGCATTTT.

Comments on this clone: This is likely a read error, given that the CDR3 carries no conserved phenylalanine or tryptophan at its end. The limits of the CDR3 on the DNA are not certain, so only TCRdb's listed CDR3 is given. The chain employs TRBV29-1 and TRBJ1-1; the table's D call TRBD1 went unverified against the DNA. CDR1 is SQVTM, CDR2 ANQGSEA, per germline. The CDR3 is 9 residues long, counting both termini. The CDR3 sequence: CSVEDPSGE.

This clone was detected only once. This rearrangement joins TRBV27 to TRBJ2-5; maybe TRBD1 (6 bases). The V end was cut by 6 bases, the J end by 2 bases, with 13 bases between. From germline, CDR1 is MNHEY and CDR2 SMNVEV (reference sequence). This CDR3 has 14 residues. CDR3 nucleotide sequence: TGTGCCAGCAGCCAACGGCAGGGGCAAGAGACCCAGTACTTC. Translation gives CASSQRQGQETQYF.

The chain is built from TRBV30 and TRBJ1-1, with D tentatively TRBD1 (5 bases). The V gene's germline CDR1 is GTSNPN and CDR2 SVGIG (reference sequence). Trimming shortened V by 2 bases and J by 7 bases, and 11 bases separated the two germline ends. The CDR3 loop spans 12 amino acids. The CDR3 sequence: CAWSPGGSEAFF. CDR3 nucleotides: TGTGCCTGGAGTCCCGGGGGGAGTGAAGCTTTCTTT. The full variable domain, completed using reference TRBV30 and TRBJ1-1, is SQTIHQWPATLVQPVGSPLSLECTVEGTSNPNLYWYRQAAGRGLQLLFYSVGIGQISSEVPQNLSASRPQDRQFILSSKKLLLSDSGFYLCAWSPGGSEAFFGQGTRLTVV.

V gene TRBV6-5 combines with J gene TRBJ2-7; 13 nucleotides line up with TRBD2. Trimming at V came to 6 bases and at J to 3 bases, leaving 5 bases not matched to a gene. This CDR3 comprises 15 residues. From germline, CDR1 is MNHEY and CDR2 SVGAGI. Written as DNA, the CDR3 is TGTGCCAGCAGGCCCAGACTAGCGGGAGGCTACGAGCAGTACTTC. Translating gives CASRPRLAGGYEQYF.

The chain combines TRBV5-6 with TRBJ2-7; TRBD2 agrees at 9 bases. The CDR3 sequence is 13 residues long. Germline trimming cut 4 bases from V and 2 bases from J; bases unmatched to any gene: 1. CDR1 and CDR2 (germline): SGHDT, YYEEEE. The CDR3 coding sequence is TGTGCCAGCAGCCGCGGGGGGGCCTACGAGCAGTACTTC. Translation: CASSRGGAYEQYF. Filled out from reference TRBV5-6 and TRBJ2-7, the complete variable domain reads DAGVTQSPTHLIKTRGQQVTLRCSPKSGHDTVSWYQQALGQGPQFIFQYYEEEERQRGNFPDRFSGHQFPNYSSELNVNALLLGDSALYLCASSRGGAYEQYFGPGTRLTVT.

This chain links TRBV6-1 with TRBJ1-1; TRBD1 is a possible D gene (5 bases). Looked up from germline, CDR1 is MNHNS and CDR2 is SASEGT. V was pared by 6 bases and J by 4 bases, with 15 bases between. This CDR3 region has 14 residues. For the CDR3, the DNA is TGTGCCAGCAGGCTCGAATGGGGGGGCACTGAAGCTTTCTTT. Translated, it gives CASRLEWGGTEAFF.

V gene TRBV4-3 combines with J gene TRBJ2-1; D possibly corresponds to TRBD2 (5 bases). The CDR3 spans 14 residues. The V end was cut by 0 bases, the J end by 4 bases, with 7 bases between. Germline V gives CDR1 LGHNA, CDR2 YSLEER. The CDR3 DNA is TGCGCCAGCAGCCAAGACTGGGAGTACAATGAGCAGTTCTTC. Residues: CASSQDWEYNEQFF.

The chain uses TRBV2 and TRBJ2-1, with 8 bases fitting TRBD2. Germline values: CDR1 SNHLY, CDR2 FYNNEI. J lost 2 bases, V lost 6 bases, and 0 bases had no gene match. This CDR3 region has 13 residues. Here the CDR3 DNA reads TGTGCCAGCAGCGGGAGGGCCTACAATGAGCAGTTCTTC. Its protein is CASSGRAYNEQFF. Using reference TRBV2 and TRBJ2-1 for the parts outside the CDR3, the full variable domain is EPEVTQTPSHQVTQMGQEVILRCVPISNHLYFYWYRQILGQKVEFLVSFYNNEISEKSEIFDDQFSVERPDGSNFTLKIRSTKLEDSAMYFCASSGRAYNEQFFGPGTRLTVL.

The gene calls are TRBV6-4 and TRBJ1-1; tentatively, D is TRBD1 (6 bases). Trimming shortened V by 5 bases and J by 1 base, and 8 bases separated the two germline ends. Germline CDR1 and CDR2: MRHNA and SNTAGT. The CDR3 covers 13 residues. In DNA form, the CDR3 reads TGTGCCAGCAGTAACAGGGAGAACACTGAAGCTTTCTTT. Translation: CASSNRENTEAFF.